The 6 T cell receptor beta chains listed next were all sequenced from one sample in a study of Graves' ophthalmopathy and Graves' hyperthyroidism. Investigators amplified TCR beta CDR3 regions from RNA transcripts. HTBI primers primed a first-round RT-PCR, and a second-round multiplex PCR followed. Via MiXCR, TCRdb re-called the multiplex PCR reads, giving one row per CDR3 protein. The sample records around 590,000 distinct CDR3 sequences, under 40% being singletons. The sample was peripheral blood or thyroid tissue (not recorded which). The receptors derive from an adult man with Graves' hyperthyroidism.

The chain is built from TRBV7-2 and TRBJ2-7; no reliable D call. The DNA end favors TRBJ2-1, so the J call may be wrong. CDR3 length equals 15 residues. The germline gives CDR1 SGHTA, CDR2 FQGNSA. The CDR3 is CASSLAVYSYNEQFF. CDR3 bases: TGTGCCAGCAGCTTAGCGGTATATAGCTACAATGAGCAGTTCTTC.

CDR3: CASSFTGGEAEAFF. The CDR3 region has the DNA TGTGCCAGCAGTTTCACAGGGGGAGAGGCTGAAGCTTTCTTT. This chain links TRBV6-7 with TRBJ1-1; TRBD1 agrees at 8 bases. TRBV6-7 is placed among ORFs of uncertain function. CDR3 length equals 14 residues. V shed 4 bases, J shed 6 bases, and the junction held 7 bases outside the gene matches.

This clonotype was seen ten or more times. The chain uses TRBV29-1 and TRBJ2-5; maybe TRBD1 (6 bases). V lost 4 bases, J lost 2 bases, and 11 bases lay in between. Germline V gene lookup returns CDR1 SQVTM and CDR2 ANQGSEA. There are 13 residues in the CDR3. DNA for the CDR3: TGCAGCGTTGCAAGGACAGCTCAAGAGACCCAGTACTTC. It yields the protein CSVARTAQETQYF. Full variable domain (outside the CDR3, taken from reference TRBV29-1 and TRBJ2-5): SAVISQKPSRDICQRGTSLTIQCQVDSQVTMMFWYRQQPGQSLTLIATANQGSEATYESGFVIDKFPISRPNLTFSTLTVSNMSPEDSSIYLCSVARTAQETQYFGPGTRLLVL.

The table lists this clonotype with a few counts. This chain uses TRBV10-3 with TRBJ2-7; 9 nucleotides match TRBD1. With the DNA end fitting TRBJ2-1 better, the J assignment may be wrong. The CDR3 has 14 amino acids. Germline CDR1 ENHRY, CDR2 SYGVKD. The CDR3 spells CAISAGQGYNEQFF. The CDR3 DNA is TGTGCCATCAGTGCGGGACAGGGCTACAATGAGCAGTTCTTC.

This clonotype appeared a few times. This rearrangement joins TRBV5-1 to TRBJ2-7, with TRBD2 matching 16 bases. The CDR3 covers 16 residues. CDR1 is SGHRS, CDR2 YFSETQ, per germline. V was clipped by 4 bases and J by 2 bases; unmatched bases: 3. The CDR3 DNA reads TGCGCCAGCAGCCCGGGACTAGCGGGAGGGCCCTACGAGCAGTACTTC. Its translation is CASSPGLAGGPYEQYF.

This rearrangement joins TRBV5-6 to TRBJ1-5; 7 bases are shared with TRBD1. Trimming removed 7 bases from V and 4 bases from J; junction bases left unmatched: 11. The germline CDR1 and CDR2 sequences are SGHDT and YYEEEE. The CDR3 consists of 15 residues. Here the CDR3 DNA reads TGTGCCAGCGGACGTATAGGGGGCCGAAATCAGCCCCAGCATTTT. Translated: CASGRIGGRNQPQHF.